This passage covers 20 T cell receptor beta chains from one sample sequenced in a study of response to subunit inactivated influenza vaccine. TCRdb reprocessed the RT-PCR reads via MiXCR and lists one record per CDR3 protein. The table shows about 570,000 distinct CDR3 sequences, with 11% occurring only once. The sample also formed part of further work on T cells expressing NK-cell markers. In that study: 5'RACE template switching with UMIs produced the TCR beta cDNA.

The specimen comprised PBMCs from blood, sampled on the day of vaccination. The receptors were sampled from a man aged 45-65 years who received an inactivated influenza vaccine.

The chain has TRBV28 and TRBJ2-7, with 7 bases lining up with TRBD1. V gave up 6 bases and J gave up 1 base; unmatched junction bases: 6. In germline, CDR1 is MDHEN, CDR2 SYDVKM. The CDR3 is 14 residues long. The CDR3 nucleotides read TGTGCCAGCAGAAGACAGGGTATTTCCTACGAGCAGTACTTC. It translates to CASRRQGISYEQYF.

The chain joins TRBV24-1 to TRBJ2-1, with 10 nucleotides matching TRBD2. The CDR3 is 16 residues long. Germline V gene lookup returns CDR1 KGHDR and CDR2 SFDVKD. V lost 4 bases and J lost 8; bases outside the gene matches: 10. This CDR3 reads CATSDAASGRFHEQFF. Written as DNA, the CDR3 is TGTGCCACCAGTGACGCCGCTAGCGGGAGATTCCATGAGCAGTTCTTC.

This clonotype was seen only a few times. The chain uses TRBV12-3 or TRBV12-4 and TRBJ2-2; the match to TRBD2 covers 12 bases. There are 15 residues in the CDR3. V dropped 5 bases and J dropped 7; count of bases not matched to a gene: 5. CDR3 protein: CASSPSGRAVGELFF. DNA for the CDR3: TGTGCCAGCAGTCCTAGCGGGAGGGCCGTCGGGGAGCTGTTTTTT.

In DNA, the CDR3 is TGTGCCAGCCAGAGACAGGGCTCCTACAATGAGCAGTTCTTC. The encoded protein is CASQRQGSYNEQFF. The chain links TRBV27 to TRBJ2-1; 7 bases match TRBD1. Losses at the gene ends were 8 bases for V and 0 bases for J; bases not matched to a gene: 4. Looked up from germline, CDR1 is MNHEY and CDR2 is SMNVEV (reference sequence). The CDR3 length is 14 residues.

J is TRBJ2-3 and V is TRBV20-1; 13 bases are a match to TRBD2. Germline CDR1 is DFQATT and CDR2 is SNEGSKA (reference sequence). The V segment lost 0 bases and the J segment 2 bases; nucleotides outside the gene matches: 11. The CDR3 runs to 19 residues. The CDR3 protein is CSARDPGLAGEPYTDTQYF. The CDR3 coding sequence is TGCAGTGCTAGAGACCCTGGACTAGCGGGAGAGCCTTACACAGATACGCAGTATTTT.

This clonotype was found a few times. In nucleotides, the CDR3 is TGCGCCAGCAGCCAAGGAGACGGCGCGATCGGGGAGCTGTTTTTT. Its protein product is CASSQGDGAIGELFF. This rearrangement joins TRBV4-1 to TRBJ2-2; D is undetermined. Per the germline V gene, CDR1 is MGHRA and CDR2 is YSYEKL. The V and J ends lost 1 base and 7 bases respectively, with 13 bases between them. The CDR3 is 15 amino acids.

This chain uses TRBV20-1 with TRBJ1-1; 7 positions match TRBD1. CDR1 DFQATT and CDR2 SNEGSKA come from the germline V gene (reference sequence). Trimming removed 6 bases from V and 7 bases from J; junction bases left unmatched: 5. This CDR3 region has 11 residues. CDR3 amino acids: CSAGTGVEAFF. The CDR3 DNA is TGCAGTGCAGGTACAGGGGTTGAAGCTTTCTTT.

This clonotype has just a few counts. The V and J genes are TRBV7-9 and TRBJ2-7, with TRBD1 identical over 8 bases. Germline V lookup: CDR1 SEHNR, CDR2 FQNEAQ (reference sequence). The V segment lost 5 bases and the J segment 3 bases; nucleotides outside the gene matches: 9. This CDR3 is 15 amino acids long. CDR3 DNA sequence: TGTGCCAGCAGCGGAACAGGGGGTAGTCGCTACGAGCAGTACTTC. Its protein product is CASSGTGGSRYEQYF.

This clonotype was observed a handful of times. In DNA form, the CDR3 reads TGCAGCGTCCTCGGGACTGGCCCTGACTACGAGCAGTACTTC. Translating gives CSVLGTGPDYEQYF. V and J are TRBV29-1 and TRBJ2-7, with a possible D match to TRBD2 (6 bases). Trimming removed 6 bases from V and 3 bases from J, with 18 bases in between. Germline CDR1 SQVTM, CDR2 ANQGSEA. The CDR3 has 14 residues.

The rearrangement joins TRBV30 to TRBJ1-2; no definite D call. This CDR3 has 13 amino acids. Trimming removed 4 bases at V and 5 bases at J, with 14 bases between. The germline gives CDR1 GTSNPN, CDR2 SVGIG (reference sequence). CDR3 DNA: TGTGCCTGGATTTGGACCGGAAGGTATGGCTACACCTTC. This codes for CAWIWTGRYGYTF. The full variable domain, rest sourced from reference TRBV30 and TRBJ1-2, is SQTIHQWPATLVQPVGSPLSLECTVEGTSNPNLYWYRQAAGRGLQLLFYSVGIGQISSEVPQNLSASRPQDRQFILSSKKLLLSDSGFYLCAWIWTGRYGYTFGSGTRLTVV.

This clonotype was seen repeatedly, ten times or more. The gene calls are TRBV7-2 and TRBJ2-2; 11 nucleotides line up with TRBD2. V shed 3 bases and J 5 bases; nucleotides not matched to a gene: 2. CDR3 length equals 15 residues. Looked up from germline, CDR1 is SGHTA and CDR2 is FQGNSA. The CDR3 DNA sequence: TGTGCCAGCAGCTTCGGGACTAGCGGTACCGGGGAGCTGTTTTTT. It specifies CASSFGTSGTGELFF.

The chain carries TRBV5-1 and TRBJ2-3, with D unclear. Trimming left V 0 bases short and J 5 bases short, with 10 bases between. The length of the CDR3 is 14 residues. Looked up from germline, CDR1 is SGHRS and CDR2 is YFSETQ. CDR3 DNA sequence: TGCGCCAGCAGCTTGGGCAGCGTGGTAGATACGCAGTATTTT. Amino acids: CASSLGSVVDTQYF.

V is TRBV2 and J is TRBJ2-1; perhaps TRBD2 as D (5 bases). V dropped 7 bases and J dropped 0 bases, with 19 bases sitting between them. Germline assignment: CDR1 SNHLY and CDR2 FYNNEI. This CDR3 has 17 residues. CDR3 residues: CASKGTERPSSYNEQFF. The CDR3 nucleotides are TGTGCCAGCAAGGGAACGGAGCGGCCGAGCTCCTACAATGAGCAGTTCTTC.

CDR3 loop: CATRGSTGTDTQYF. DNA of the CDR3: TGTGCCACCCGGGGCTCGACAGGGACAGATACGCAGTATTTT. V usage is TRBV10-3 and J usage is TRBJ2-3, with TRBD1 matching 7 bases. Germline CDR1 and CDR2: ENHRY and SYGVKD. This CDR3 comprises 14 residues. V gave up 10 bases and J gave up 3 bases; unmatched junction bases: 10.

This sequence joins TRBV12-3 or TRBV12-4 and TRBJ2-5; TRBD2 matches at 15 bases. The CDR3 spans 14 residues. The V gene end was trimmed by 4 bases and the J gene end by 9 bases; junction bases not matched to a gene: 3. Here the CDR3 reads CASSSGLAGGAQYF. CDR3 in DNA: TGTGCCAGCAGTTCTGGACTAGCGGGAGGGGCCCAGTACTTC.

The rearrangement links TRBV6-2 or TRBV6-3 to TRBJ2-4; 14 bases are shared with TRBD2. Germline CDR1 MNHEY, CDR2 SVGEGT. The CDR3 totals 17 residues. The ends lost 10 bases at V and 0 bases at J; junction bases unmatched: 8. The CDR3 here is CATTGLAGVGAKNIQYF. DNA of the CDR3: TGTGCCACCACGGGACTAGCGGGAGTAGGAGCCAAAAACATTCAGTACTTC.

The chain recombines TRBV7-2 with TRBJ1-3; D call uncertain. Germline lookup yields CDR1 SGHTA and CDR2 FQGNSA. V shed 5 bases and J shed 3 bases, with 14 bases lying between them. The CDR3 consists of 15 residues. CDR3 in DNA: TGTGCCAGCAGCCCCCAGCCTGGCGGTGGAAACACCATATATTTT. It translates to CASSPQPGGGNTIYF.

The CDR3 reads CASSNVARDRDHEQYF. Written as DNA, the CDR3 is TGTGCCAGCAGCAACGTAGCGAGGGACAGGGACCACGAGCAGTACTTC. J is TRBJ2-7 and V is TRBV7-8; TRBD1 matches at 9 bases. This CDR3 spans 16 amino acids. V was clipped by 5 bases and J by 5 bases; unmatched bases: 13. Germline V gene sequence: CDR1 SGHVS, CDR2 FQNEAQ.

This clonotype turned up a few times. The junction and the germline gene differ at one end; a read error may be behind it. The CDR3 DNA is TGTGCCACGTCTCCCCGGATCTCCCACGAGCAGTACTTC. Residues: CATSPRISHEQYF. The J gene is TRBJ2-7, the V gene TRBV6-6; D uncertain. The CDR3 has 13 residues. The germline V gene encodes CDR1 MNHNY and CDR2 SVGAGI (reference sequence).

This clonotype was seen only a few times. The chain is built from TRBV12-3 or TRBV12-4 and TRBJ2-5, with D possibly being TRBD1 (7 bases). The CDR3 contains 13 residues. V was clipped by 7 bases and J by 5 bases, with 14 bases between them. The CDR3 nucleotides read TGTGCCAGCAACAGCAGGGGGGAGGAGACCCAGTACTTC. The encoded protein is CASNSRGEETQYF.